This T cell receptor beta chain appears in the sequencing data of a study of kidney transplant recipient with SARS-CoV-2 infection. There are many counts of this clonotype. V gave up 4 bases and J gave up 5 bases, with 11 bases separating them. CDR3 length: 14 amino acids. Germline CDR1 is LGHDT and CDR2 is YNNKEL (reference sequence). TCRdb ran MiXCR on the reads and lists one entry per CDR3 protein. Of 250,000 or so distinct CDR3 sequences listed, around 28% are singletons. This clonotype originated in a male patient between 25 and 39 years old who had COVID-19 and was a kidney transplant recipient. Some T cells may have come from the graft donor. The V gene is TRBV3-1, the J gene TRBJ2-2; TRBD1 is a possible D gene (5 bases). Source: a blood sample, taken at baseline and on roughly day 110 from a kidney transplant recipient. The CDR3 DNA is TGTGCCAGCAGCCCGACAGTTAGTACCGGGGAGCTGTTTTTT. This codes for CASSPTVSTGELFF.